Below are 27 T cell receptor beta chains sequenced from a single sample in a study of cytomegalovirus exposure and HLA in healthy donors (dated by TCRdb to between 2016 and 2019). The method was the immunoSEQ multiplex PCR assay. The multiplex PCR relied on a mix of 60 forward primers for TCR Vbeta segments and 13 reverse primers for TCR Jbeta segments. TCRdb's version of the immuneACCESS table is confined to in-frame rearrangements and falls short of the full clone set. An unresolved V gene accounts for under half of the shortfall where checked; the remainder is of unknown origin. The sample has 150,000 to 200,000 clones on record, more than 70% of them singletons. The leading ten clones occupy 7.7% of the sample. Sequenced material: PBMCs. The receptors here all came from a middle-aged woman in good health and CMV-seropositive.

This clone was seen only a few times. Here the CDR3 DNA reads TGTGCCAGCAGCTTAGGATTGACAGGGGACAATGAGCAGTTCTTC. It specifies CASSLGLTGDNEQFF. This sequence joins TRBV7-9 and TRBJ2-1; 8 bases align to TRBD1. The germline CDR1 and CDR2 sequences are SEHNR and FQNEAQ (reference sequence). The CDR3 has 15 amino acids. The trim removed 1 base at V and 5 bases at J, leaving 4 bases unmatched.

The chain carries TRBV19 and TRBJ2-7; D is unclear. CDR1 is LNHDA, CDR2 SQIVND, per germline (reference sequence). Trimming removed 1 base from V and 5 bases from J, with 18 bases in between. This CDR3 region has 16 residues. The CDR3 sequence: CASSIAFLPRVNEQYF. CDR3 nucleotide sequence: TGTGCCAGTAGTATAGCTTTTCTACCCCGGGTAAACGAGCAGTACTTC.

V usage is TRBV18 and J usage is TRBJ1-2, with 9 bases that match TRBD1. CDR1 KGHSH and CDR2 LQKENI come from the germline V gene. The CDR3 has 17 residues. V was pared by 8 bases and J by 6 bases, with 19 bases of the junction left unmatched. The CDR3 loop is CASQAGTGNPSSHGYTF. DNA for the CDR3: TGTGCCAGCCAAGCCGGGACAGGGAACCCTTCTTCTCATGGCTACACCTTC. Looking up the rest from reference TRBV18 and TRBJ1-2 gives the full variable domain: NAGVMQNPRHLVRRRGQEARLRCSPMKGHSHVYWYRQLPEEGLKFMVYLQKENIIDESGMPKERFSAEFPKEGPSILRIQQVVRGDSAAYFCASQAGTGNPSSHGYTFGSGTRLTVV.

V and J are TRBV7-6 and TRBJ1-3, with a weak D call TRBD1 (5 bases). The V gene's germline CDR1 is SGHVS and CDR2 FNYEAQ. The germline V and J ends were trimmed by 4 bases and 1 base, with 8 bases remaining between them. This CDR3 comprises 14 residues. The CDR3 DNA is TGTGCCAGCAGCTCAGGGCCTTCTGGAAACACCATATATTTT. This encodes CASSSGPSGNTIYF.

The rearrangement joins TRBV11-2 to TRBJ1-1; D might be TRBD1 (6 bases). The V gene's germline CDR1 is SGHAT and CDR2 FQNNGV. The length of the CDR3 is 14 residues. Trimming shortened V by 2 bases and J by 3 bases, and 10 bases separated the two germline ends. CDR3 nucleotides: TGTGCCAGCAGCTTAAACAGGGTGGACACTGAAGCTTTCTTT. Translated: CASSLNRVDTEAFF.

This rearrangement joins TRBV11-2 to TRBJ2-3; D unresolved. This CDR3 comprises 14 residues. Trimming removed 5 bases at V and 6 bases at J, with 15 bases between. Germline CDR1 and CDR2: SGHAT and FQNNGV. CDR3 in amino acids: CASSPEPSVDTQYF. In nucleotides, the CDR3 is TGTGCCAGCAGCCCCGAGCCGTCGGTGGATACGCAGTATTTT. Based on the CDR3 plus reference TRBV11-2 and TRBJ2-3, the full variable domain is EAGVAQSPRYKIIEKRQSVAFWCNPISGHATLYWYQQILGQGPKLLIQFQNNGVVDDSQLPKDRFSAERLKGVDSTLKIQPAKLEDSAVYLCASSPEPSVDTQYFGPGTRLTVL.

This clone has only a few counts. The gene calls are TRBV28 and TRBJ2-1; no clear D. From germline, CDR1 is MDHEN and CDR2 SYDVKM. The CDR3 spans 12 residues. V gave up 3 bases and J gave up 5 bases, with 5 bases separating them. As DNA, the CDR3 is TGTGCCAGCAGTTTTGCTAACAATGAGCAGTTCTTC. Translating gives CASSFANNEQFF.

This clone was counted a few times. The rearrangement links TRBV10-3 to TRBJ2-7, with D perhaps matching TRBD2 (9 bases). The germline CDR1 and CDR2 sequences are ENHRY and SYGVKD. The V end was cut by 6 bases, the J end by 5 bases, with 20 bases between. The CDR3 length is 15 residues. CDR3 amino acids: CAISDGTGGGDEQYF. For the CDR3, the DNA is TGTGCCATCAGCGATGGGACAGGCGGGGGGGACGAGCAGTACTTC.

V is TRBV4-3 and J is TRBJ2-3; D is possibly TRBD1 (6 bases). This CDR3 has 14 amino acids. V lost 6 bases and J 0 bases, leaving 10 bases between the germline ends. Germline values: CDR1 LGHNA, CDR2 YSLEER. The CDR3 coding sequence is TGCGCCAGCAGACAGGGTGGGAGCACAGATACGCAGTATTTT. It is translated as CASRQGGSTDTQYF.

The V call is TRBV30, the J call TRBJ2-5; D gene unclear. This CDR3 is 12 amino acids long. Trimming shortened V by 0 bases and J by 1 base, and 3 bases separated the two germline ends. Germline V lookup: CDR1 GTSNPN, CDR2 SVGIG (reference sequence). The CDR3 nucleotides are TGTGCCTGGAGTGTAGCCCAAGAGACCCAGTACTTC. As protein: CAWSVAQETQYF.

The gene calls are TRBV9 and TRBJ1-2, with TRBD1 matching 7 bases. Looked up from germline, CDR1 is SGDLS and CDR2 is YYNGEE. The CDR3 loop spans 17 amino acids. V dropped 1 base and J dropped 4; count of bases not matched to a gene: 13. The CDR3 coding sequence is TGTGCCAGCAGCGTACCAAGTACGGGACAGTCCTCCTATGGCTACACCTTC. It specifies CASSVPSTGQSSYGYTF.

The chain uses TRBV28 and TRBJ1-2; TRBD1 matches at 8 bases. Germline loops: CDR1 MDHEN, CDR2 SYDVKM. The trim removed 8 bases at V and 6 bases at J, leaving 8 bases unmatched. This CDR3 has 13 amino acids. In DNA form, the CDR3 reads TGTGCCAGCGGACAGGGCAATTTGAATGGCTACACCTTC. This codes for CASGQGNLNGYTF.

The chain carries TRBV30 and TRBJ1-1; D not resolved. The CDR3 consists of 10 residues. Germline V gene lookup returns CDR1 GTSNPN and CDR2 SVGIG (reference sequence). Deletions cut 8 bases from V and 4 bases from J, with 8 bases between. The CDR3 loop is CAGRGTEAFF. The CDR3, as DNA: TGTGCCGGACGGGGCACTGAAGCTTTCTTT.

This clone came up a few times. The V gene is TRBV4-1, the J gene TRBJ2-2, with D perhaps TRBD2 (6 bases). Germline V gene sequence: CDR1 MGHRA, CDR2 YSYEKL. The germline V and J ends were trimmed by 4 bases and 2 bases, with 20 bases remaining between them. The CDR3 length is 18 residues. The CDR3 region has the DNA TGCGCCAGCAGCCTTTACGCTTGGCGGGACGTAAACACCGGGGAGCTGTTTTTT. It encodes CASSLYAWRDVNTGELFF.

The gene calls are TRBV4-1 and TRBJ1-1; TRBD1 agrees at 8 bases. The CDR3 has 15 residues. From germline, CDR1 is MGHRA and CDR2 YSYEKL. Trimming at V came to 4 bases and at J to 0 bases, leaving 4 bases not matched to a gene. CDR3 DNA sequence: TGCGCCAGCAGCCGAGACAGGGGACTGAACACTGAAGCTTTCTTT. This encodes CASSRDRGLNTEAFF.

In its sample, this clone was seen a few times. CDR3 amino acids: CASSLVGQGLYEQYF. The CDR3, as DNA: TGTGCCAGCAGCTTGGTGGGACAGGGGCTCTACGAGCAGTACTTC. The chain combines TRBV5-8 with TRBJ2-7, with 10 bases that match TRBD1. Per germline, CDR1 SGHTS and CDR2 YDEGEE. V was clipped by 0 bases and J by 3 bases; unmatched bases: 3. There are 15 residues in the CDR3.

The J gene is TRBJ2-7, the V gene TRBV25-1; D is possibly TRBD1 (6 bases). CDR1 MGHDK and CDR2 SYGVNS come from the germline V gene. With 1 base removed from V and 10 bases from J, the gap between germline ends came to 14 bases. This CDR3 contains 13 residues. CDR3 in DNA: TGTGCCAGCAGTGAATCCAACTACAGGGAACAGTACTTC. Translating it yields CASSESNYREQYF.

This clone showed up just once. The chain links TRBV5-1 to TRBJ2-5, with 8 positions matching TRBD2. Germline CDR1 and CDR2: SGHRS and YFSETQ. CDR3 length equals 17 residues. J was trimmed by 4 bases and V by 0 bases; bases with no gene match: 11. CDR3 nucleotides: TGCGCCAGCAGCTTGGCCGCGGGGGGAGGGCCGGGAGAGACCCAGTACTTC. Translated, it gives CASSLAAGGGPGETQYF.

The genes are TRBV6-1 and TRBJ1-5; 7 bases fit TRBD1. The CDR3 spans 13 residues. Unmatched junction bases numbered 7, after V lost 7 bases and J lost 7 bases. Germline V gene lookup returns CDR1 MNHNS and CDR2 SASEGT. The CDR3 loop is CASTRQGGQPQHF. The CDR3 DNA follows: TGTGCCAGCACTCGCCAGGGGGGACAGCCCCAGCATTTT.

This clone showed up just a few times. This chain joins TRBV29-1 and TRBJ1-2; D possibly corresponds to TRBD1 (5 bases). This CDR3 has 14 amino acids. CDR1 is SQVTM, CDR2 ANQGSEA, per germline. Trimming stripped 7 bases from V and 0 bases from J, with 15 bases between. In nucleotides, the CDR3 is TGCAGCGACGAAGAAGCAGGGACTAACTATGGCTACACCTTC. Protein product: CSDEEAGTNYGYTF.

The chain uses TRBV27 and TRBJ2-1; 8 bases line up with TRBD1. The CDR3 is 13 amino acids. Trimming removed 5 bases from V and 7 bases from J; junction bases left unmatched: 4. Germline V CDR1 and CDR2: MNHEY, SMNVEV (reference sequence). The CDR3 is CASSLDRVNEQFF. CDR3 in DNA: TGTGCCAGCAGTCTGGACAGGGTTAATGAGCAGTTCTTC.

The chain is built from TRBV6-5 and TRBJ1-1; D unresolved. Trimming removed 0 bases at V and 8 bases at J, with 10 bases between. CDR1 is MNHEY and CDR2 is SVGAGI in the germline V gene. This CDR3 contains 13 residues. The CDR3, as DNA: TGTGCCAGCAGTTACTCCGGGTATACCGAAGCTTTCTTT. Encoded protein: CASSYSGYTEAFF.

The chain carries TRBV29-1 and TRBJ2-1; 10 nucleotides agree with TRBD2. The V segment lost 6 bases and the J segment 4 bases; nucleotides outside the gene matches: 6. The CDR3 has 14 amino acids. Germline lookup yields CDR1 SQVTM and CDR2 ANQGSEA. CDR3 protein: CSVKGTSAYNEQFF. DNA for the CDR3: TGCAGCGTCAAAGGGACTAGCGCTTACAATGAGCAGTTCTTC.

This clone was seen only once. The chain carries TRBV6-5 and TRBJ2-3; 7 bases fit TRBD1. V dropped 5 bases and J dropped 3; count of bases not matched to a gene: 8. Germline-derived CDR1 and CDR2 are MNHEY and SVGAGI. This CDR3 comprises 15 residues. Written as DNA, the CDR3 is TGTGCCAGCAGTCGACAGGGAAAATCAACAGATACGCAGTATTTT. This translates into CASSRQGKSTDTQYF.

J is TRBJ1-2 and V is TRBV7-9; D gene ambiguous. Germline CDR1 reads SEHNR; CDR2 reads FQNEAQ (reference sequence). Trimming cost V 1 base and J 0 bases, with 12 bases left between them. CDR3 length: 16 amino acids. Here the CDR3 reads CASSLEEASTNYGYTF. The CDR3 DNA sequence: TGTGCCAGCAGCTTAGAAGAGGCCAGCACTAACTATGGCTACACCTTC.

The V and J genes are TRBV27 and TRBJ2-1; 11 bases map to TRBD2. CDR1 and CDR2 (germline): MNHEY, SMNVEV (reference sequence). The V and J ends lost 8 bases and 5 bases, in that order; junction bases with no gene match: 11. This CDR3 is built from 16 residues. The CDR3 region is CASRPPGTSGNNEQFF. The CDR3, as DNA: TGTGCCAGCCGCCCCCCCGGGACTAGCGGAAACAATGAGCAGTTCTTC.

There are a few counts of this clone. The V call is TRBV19, the J call TRBJ2-5; a possible D gene is TRBD1 (5 bases). The J call may be in error: the DNA end matches TRBJ2-7 better. Germline lookup yields CDR1 LNHDA and CDR2 SQIVND (reference sequence). This CDR3 is built from 13 residues. CDR3 sequence: CAVGQGTDYEQYF. The DNA for the CDR3 is TGTGCCGTGGGGCAGGGAACGGACTACGAGCAGTACTTC.